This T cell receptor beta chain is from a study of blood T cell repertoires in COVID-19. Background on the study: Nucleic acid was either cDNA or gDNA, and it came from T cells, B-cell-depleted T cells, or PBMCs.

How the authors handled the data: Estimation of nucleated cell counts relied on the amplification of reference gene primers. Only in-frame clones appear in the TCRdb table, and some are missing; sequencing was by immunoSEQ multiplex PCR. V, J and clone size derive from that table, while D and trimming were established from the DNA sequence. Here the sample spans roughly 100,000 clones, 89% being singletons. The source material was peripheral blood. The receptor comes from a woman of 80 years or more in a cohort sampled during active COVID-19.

The CDR3 DNA is TGTGCCAGCAGTCAGGGGGGCAACACCGGGGAGCTGTTTTTT. Translating gives CASSQGGNTGELFF. The chain couples TRBV9 to TRBJ2-2, with a weak D call TRBD1 (7 bases). V was shortened by 5 bases and J by 2 bases, with 10 bases between the two germline ends. Per germline, CDR1 SGDLS and CDR2 YYNGEE. The CDR3 has 14 residues.